This T cell receptor beta chain is drawn from a study of graft-versus-host responses after intestinal transplantation. Profiled with immunoSEQ multiplex PCR; TCRdb holds only in-frame clones, not every one. The repertoire has approximately 93,000 clones, 92% of them found once; the top ten carry about 0.062%. Notes on this clone: The antigen remains undetermined.

The CDR3 spans 16 residues. From germline, CDR1 is SGHVS and CDR2 FQNEAQ. The V and J ends lost 1 base and 0 bases respectively, with 10 bases between them. This receptor was obtained from a human donor who was the organ donor for an intestinal transplant. This chain joins TRBV7-8 and TRBJ2-1; unclear D gene. The sample consisted of unstimulated CD8+ T cells sorted from spleen or lymph node cells, taken before transplant. In DNA form, the CDR3 reads TGTGCCAGCAGCTTAGATTTCGGTTACTCCTACAATGAGCAGTTCTTC. Translation gives CASSLDFGYSYNEQFF.